The next 15 T cell receptor beta chains were all read from a single sample in a study of patients and donors after allogeneic stem cell transplantation. TCRdb re-called the RT-PCR reads with MiXCR, one entry per CDR3 protein. The sample includes tens of thousands of distinct CDR3 sequences, around 27% seen only once; the top ten take 26%. Sequences were obtained from blood, either unsorted or a sorted T cell fraction (not recorded which). The receptors stem from a human donor who was either an allogeneic HSCT recipient or a stem cell or donor lymphocyte infusion donor (not recorded which). It is not recorded whose cells these are; they may come from a transplant donor.

This clonotype came up a few times. J is TRBJ1-2 and V is TRBV20-1; no reliable D call. The CDR3 length is 14 residues. Germline V lookup: CDR1 DFQATT, CDR2 SNEGSKA (reference sequence). The V end was cut by 5 bases, the J end by 0 bases, with 13 bases between. CDR3 in DNA: TGCAGTGCTGCCCCCCCGGGAACTAACTATGGCTACACCTTC. The encoded protein is CSAAPPGTNYGYTF.

V is TRBV5-6 and J is TRBJ2-1, with D possibly called TRBD1 or TRBD2 (8 bases each). The CDR3 is 15 amino acids. Trimming cost V 0 bases and J 9 bases, with 16 bases left between them. The germline V gene has CDR1 SGHDT and CDR2 YYEEEE. CDR3 DNA: TGTGCCAGCAGCTTGGGGGACAGGACTAGCTTTGAGCAGTTCTTC. This gives the protein CASSLGDRTSFEQFF.

This clonotype was seen only a few times. This rearrangement joins TRBV9 to TRBJ1-2; 9 positions match TRBD1. The CDR3 is made up of 12 amino acids. CDR1 and CDR2 (germline): SGDLS, YYNGEE. V was clipped by 5 bases and J by 7 bases; unmatched bases: 3. CDR3 in amino acids: CASRQGARGYTF. The CDR3 DNA reads TGTGCCAGCAGACAGGGGGCTCGTGGCTACACCTTC.

This clonotype has just a few counts. V and J are TRBV12-3 or TRBV12-4 and TRBJ2-1, with 9 bases identical to TRBD2. The CDR3 sequence is 12 residues long. The V gene end was trimmed by 10 bases and the J gene end by 14 bases; junction bases not matched to a gene: 12. CDR3 sequence reads: CATIGDGTSKFF. The CDR3 nucleotides are TGTGCCACCATTGGAGACGGGACTAGCAAGTTCTTC.

In its sample, this clonotype was seen many times. The chain links TRBV5-1 to TRBJ1-4, with 9 bases identical to TRBD1. The CDR3 is 15 amino acids. V lost 0 bases to trimming and J lost 7 bases; unmatched junction nucleotides: 4. Germline V gives CDR1 SGHRS, CDR2 YFSETQ. For the CDR3, the DNA is TGCGCCAGCAGCTTGGGGGACAGGGAGGGTGAAAAACTGTTTTTT. It encodes CASSLGDREGEKLFF.

The chain employs TRBV7-2 and TRBJ2-4, with 10 bases aligning to TRBD1. Germline V gives CDR1 SGHTA, CDR2 FQGNSA. Trimming cost V 5 bases and J 1 base; bases outside gene matches: 8. This CDR3 region has 17 residues. CDR3 sequence (DNA): TGTGCCAGCAGCGACCCAGACAGGGGGCTTGCCAAAAACATTCAGTACTTC. Its protein is CASSDPDRGLAKNIQYF.

The rearrangement joins TRBV7-2 to TRBJ2-3; D possibly corresponds to TRBD1 (6 bases). The germline V and J ends were trimmed by 4 bases and 5 bases, with 10 bases remaining between them. Germline CDR1 reads SGHTA; CDR2 reads FQGNSA. The CDR3 contains 13 residues. CDR3 nucleotides: TGTGCCAGCAGCTCCATGGACAGAGATACGCAGTATTTT. Its translation: CASSSMDRDTQYF.

This clonotype has just a few counts. The chain carries TRBV7-9 and TRBJ2-7; tentative D call: TRBD2 (7 bases). CDR3 length: 16 residues. Germline lookup yields CDR1 SEHNR and CDR2 FQNEAQ (reference sequence). Trimming left V 1 base short and J 3 bases short, with 16 bases between. The CDR3 here is CASSLVGGPYSYEQYF. The CDR3 DNA reads TGTGCCAGCAGCTTAGTGGGGGGGCCCTATAGCTACGAGCAGTACTTC.

This clonotype was seen more than once but under ten times. The J gene is TRBJ1-4, the V gene TRBV12-3 or TRBV12-4; D is unclear. The CDR3 covers 14 residues. V was cut by 6 bases and J by 3 bases, with 11 bases left in between. The DNA of the CDR3 is TGTGCCAGCAGCCTCAGTAACCCTAATGAAAAACTGTTTTTT. Protein sequence: CASSLSNPNEKLFF.

The J gene is TRBJ2-1, the V gene TRBV4-2; D is perhaps TRBD2 (7 bases). This CDR3 has 17 residues. Per the germline V gene, CDR1 is LGHNA and CDR2 is YNFKEQ. Deletions cut 4 bases from V and 8 bases from J, with 24 bases between. DNA of the CDR3: TGTGCCAGCAGCCCCGGGAAGATGTGGGGGGGCCGGTATGAGCAGTTCTTC. It codes for CASSPGKMWGGRYEQFF.

This clonotype was picked up a small number of times. This chain uses TRBV28 with TRBJ2-7; D unclear. V lost 7 bases, J lost 3 bases, and 13 bases lay in between. Per the germline V gene, CDR1 is MDHEN and CDR2 is SYDVKM. There are 13 residues in the CDR3. For the CDR3, the DNA is TGTGCCAGCATGCTACCTGAGCGCTACGAGCAGTACTTC. It is translated as CASMLPERYEQYF. The full variable domain, rest sourced from reference TRBV28 and TRBJ2-7, is DVKVTQSSRYLVKRTGEKVFLECVQDMDHENMFWYRQDPGLGLRLIYFSYDVKMKEKGDIPEGYSVSREKKERFSLILESASTNQTSMYLCASMLPERYEQYFGPGTRLTVT.

This chain's CDR3 is CASRGQGAYNEQFF. CDR3 DNA: TGTGCCAGCAGAGGACAGGGCGCCTACAATGAGCAGTTCTTC. The chain is built from TRBV6-5 and TRBJ2-1, with 8 bases that match TRBD1. Germline CDR1 reads MNHEY; CDR2 reads SVGAGI. The junction had 3 bases not matched to a gene; V was cut back by 6 bases and J by 2 bases. This CDR3 is 14 amino acids long.

The chain recombines TRBV19 with TRBJ2-1; D possibly corresponds to TRBD2 (5 bases). CDR3 size: 14 residues. Germline values: CDR1 LNHDA, CDR2 SQIVND (reference sequence). The germline V and J ends were trimmed by 3 bases and 4 bases, with 10 bases remaining between them. This CDR3 reads CASSILSGYNEQFF. The CDR3, as DNA: TGTGCCAGTAGTATCTTGTCGGGATACAATGAGCAGTTCTTC.

This clonotype was counted a few times. The chain is built from TRBV5-1 and TRBJ2-2; 11 positions match TRBD2. Trimming cost V 4 bases and J 5 bases; bases outside gene matches: 7. The CDR3 covers 16 residues. Germline V gives CDR1 SGHRS, CDR2 YFSETQ. The CDR3 sequence: CASSVTSGGQTGELFF. The CDR3 nucleotides read TGCGCCAGCAGCGTAACTAGCGGGGGCCAAACCGGGGAGCTGTTTTTT.

The chain uses TRBV12-3 or TRBV12-4 and TRBJ1-1; D may be TRBD1 (6 bases). V lost 4 bases to trimming and J lost 6 bases, with 12 bases between them. This CDR3 spans 13 amino acids. CDR3 amino acids: CASSSTGWPEAFF. The DNA of the CDR3 is TGTGCCAGCAGTTCGACAGGCTGGCCTGAAGCTTTCTTT.